These 5 T cell receptor beta chains share one sample of origin, sequenced in a study of cytomegalovirus exposure and HLA in healthy donors. This PCR relied on a set of 60 Vbeta primers and 13 Jbeta primers. The method was immunoSEQ multiplex PCR; TCRdb's version includes in-frame clones alone and lacks a portion of them. This sample lists about 67,000 clones; its ten largest clones have approximately 16%. The sample consisted of PBMCs. These receptor sequences come from a boy younger than 18 in good health and CMV-seronegative.

The chain uses TRBV10-3 and TRBJ2-5; D ambiguous. From germline, CDR1 is ENHRY and CDR2 SYGVKD. The CDR3 consists of 14 residues. V was clipped by 4 bases and J by 4 bases, with 13 bases between them. The CDR3: CAISGATAGETQYF. The CDR3 nucleotides are TGTGCCATCAGTGGGGCCACCGCCGGAGAGACCCAGTACTTC.

This chain connects TRBV9 to TRBJ1-1; the D is unclear. Trimming stripped 5 bases from V and 0 bases from J, with 20 bases between. CDR1 is SGDLS, CDR2 YYNGEE, per germline. The CDR3 totals 17 residues. In nucleotides, the CDR3 is TGTGCCAGCAGTGCCGGCATTAACAGATTGATGAACACTGAAGCTTTCTTT. Amino acids: CASSAGINRLMNTEAFF.

This chain uses TRBV7-9 with TRBJ2-4; 12 positions agree with TRBD2. CDR3 length equals 17 residues. V shed 3 bases and J 0 bases; nucleotides not matched to a gene: 3. Germline V gene sequence: CDR1 SEHNR, CDR2 FQNEAQ (reference sequence). CDR3 coding DNA: TGTGCCAGCAGCTTGCTAGCGGGGGGGTTAGCCAAAAACATTCAGTACTTC. Its translation: CASSLLAGGLAKNIQYF.

This chain uses TRBV25-1 with TRBJ1-1; D might be TRBD1 (5 bases). The CDR3 has 17 amino acids. Germline V gives CDR1 MGHDK, CDR2 SYGVNS. V lost 3 bases to trimming and J lost 1 base, with 18 bases between them. CDR3 DNA sequence: TGTGCCAGCAGTGACCCTCGGACAATCGGGGGGAACACTGAAGCTTTCTTT. This encodes CASSDPRTIGGNTEAFF.

The chain is built from TRBV7-9 and TRBJ2-7, with a weak D call TRBD2 (6 bases). Between the trimmed V and J ends, which lost 5 bases and 4 bases, there was a span of 15 bases. The CDR3 totals 14 residues. Germline values: CDR1 SEHNR, CDR2 FQNEAQ (reference sequence). The CDR3 reads CASSPDAGLYEQYF. Written as DNA, the CDR3 is TGTGCCAGCAGCCCAGATGCGGGGCTTTACGAGCAGTACTTC.